Reported below is one T cell receptor (beta chain). The entry originates in a study of prognosis after radiotherapy for stage I lung cancer. About the study: Recruiting of stage I non-small cell lung cancer patients into the study occurred between April 2018 and early 2019.

Amplification of TCR beta CDR3 from genomic DNA used two-round multiplex PCR. TRBV and TRBJ genes each had their own specific primers in first-round PCR. TCRdb reanalysed the multiplex PCR reads using MiXCR and keeps one entry per CDR3 protein. The repertoire consists of 31,000 or so distinct CDR3 sequences, with roughly two fifths occurring once and the leading ten covering 15% to 19%. The sequencing used PBMCs, collected before or after stereotactic body radiation therapy (not recorded which). This TCR derives from a donor over 45 with non-small cell lung cancer.

The CDR3 nucleotides read TGTGCCAGCATTGAATTAGCACAGATCACAGATACGCAGTATTTT. This sequence encodes CASIELAQITDTQYF. The chain combines TRBV6-4 with TRBJ2-3; no firm D call. V shed 7 bases and J shed 2 bases, with 16 bases lying between them. This CDR3 comprises 15 residues. Germline V lookup: CDR1 MRHNA, CDR2 SNTAGT.